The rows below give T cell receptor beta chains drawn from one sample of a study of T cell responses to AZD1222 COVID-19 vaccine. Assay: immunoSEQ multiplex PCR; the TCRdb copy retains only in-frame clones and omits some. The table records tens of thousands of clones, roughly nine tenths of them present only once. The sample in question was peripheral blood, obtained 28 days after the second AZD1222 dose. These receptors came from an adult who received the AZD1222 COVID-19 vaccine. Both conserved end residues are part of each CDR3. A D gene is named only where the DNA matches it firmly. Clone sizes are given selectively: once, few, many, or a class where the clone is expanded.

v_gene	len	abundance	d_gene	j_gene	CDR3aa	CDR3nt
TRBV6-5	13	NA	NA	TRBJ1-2	CASSPTMNYGYTF	TGTGCCAGCAGCCCCACAATGAACTATGGCTACACCTTC
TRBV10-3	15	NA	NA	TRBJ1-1	CAIRDSISLNTEAFF	TGTGCCATCAGGGACAGCATCTCTTTGAACACTGAAGCTTTCTTT
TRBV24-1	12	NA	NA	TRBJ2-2	CATSDLERELFF	TGTGCCACCAGTGATTTGGAACGGGAGCTGTTTTTT
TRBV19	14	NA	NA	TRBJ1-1	CASYRGPSNTEAFF	TGTGCCAGTTATAGGGGACCCTCGAACACTGAAGCTTTCTTT
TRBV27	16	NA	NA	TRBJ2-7	CASSLGAPGVGYEQYF	TGTGCCAGCAGTTTGGGTGCCCCAGGGGTCGGATACGAGCAGTACTTC
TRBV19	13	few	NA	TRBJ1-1	CASRIGQNTEAFF	TGTGCCAGTAGAATCGGACAGAACACTGAAGCTTTCTTT
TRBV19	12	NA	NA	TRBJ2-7	CASSIGSYEQYF	TGTGCCAGTAGTATTGGCTCCTACGAGCAGTACTTC
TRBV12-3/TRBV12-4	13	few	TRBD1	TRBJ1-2	CASSPTGGVGYTF	TGTGCCAGCAGCCCGACAGGGGGGGTAGGCTACACCTTC
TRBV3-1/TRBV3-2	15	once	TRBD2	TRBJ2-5	CASSQFSGSGETQYF	TGTGCCAGCAGCCAGTTTAGCGGGAGTGGGGAGACCCAGTACTTC
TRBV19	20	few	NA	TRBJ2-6	CASSIEGPRDFWSGANVLTF	TGTGCCAGTAGTATAGAGGGCCCCCGCGATTTTTGGTCTGGGGCCAACGTCCTGACTTTC
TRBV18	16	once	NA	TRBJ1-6	CASSPLGTGNNSPLHF	TGTGCCAGCTCACCTCTCGGGACGGGAAATAATTCACCCCTCCACTTT
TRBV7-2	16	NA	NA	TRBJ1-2	CASSPGGAEANYGYTF	TGTGCCAGCAGCCCGGGGGGGGCGGAAGCGAACTATGGCTACACCTTC
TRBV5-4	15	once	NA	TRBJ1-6	CASSLAGGYNSPLHF	TGTGCCAGCAGCTTGGCAGGAGGTTATAATTCACCCCTCCACTTT
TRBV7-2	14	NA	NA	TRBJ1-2	CASSLARQAYGYTF	TGTGCCAGCAGCTTAGCGAGGCAGGCCTATGGCTACACCTTC
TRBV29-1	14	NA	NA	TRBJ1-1	CSVEGLGRTTEAFF	TGCAGCGTTGAAGGGTTGGGCAGGACCACTGAAGCTTTCTTT
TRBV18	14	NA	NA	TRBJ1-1	CASSAGARYTEAFF	TGTGCCAGCTCAGCGGGGGCGCGGTACACTGAAGCTTTCTTT
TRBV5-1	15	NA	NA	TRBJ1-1	CASSLSIRRITEAFF	TGCGCCAGCAGCTTGAGCATCAGGAGGATCACTGAAGCTTTCTTT
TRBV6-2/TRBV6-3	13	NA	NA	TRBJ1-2	CASSPGNNYGYTF	TGTGCCAGCAGCCCAGGGAATAACTATGGCTACACCTTC
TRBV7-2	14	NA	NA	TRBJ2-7	CASSWPTRSYEQYF	TGTGCCAGCAGCTGGCCGACAAGGTCCTACGAGCAGTACTTC
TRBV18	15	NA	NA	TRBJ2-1	CASSRSGLSYNEQFF	TGTGCCAGCTCACGCTCCGGGCTATCCTACAATGAGCAGTTCTTC
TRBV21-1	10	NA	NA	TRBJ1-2	CASPAEGYTF	TGTGCCAGCCCGGCGGAAGGCTACACCTTC
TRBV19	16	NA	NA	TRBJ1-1	CASSIDPAGFFTEAFF	TGTGCCAGTAGTATAGACCCGGCAGGGTTTTTCACTGAAGCTTTCTTT
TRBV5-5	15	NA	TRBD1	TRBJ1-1	CASSPEGAPNTEAFF	TGTGCCAGCAGCCCGGAGGGGGCCCCGAACACTGAAGCTTTCTTT
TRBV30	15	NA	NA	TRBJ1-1	CAWSLSDIMNTEAFF	TGTGCCTGGAGTCTATCGGACATCATGAACACTGAAGCTTTCTTT
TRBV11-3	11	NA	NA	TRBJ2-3	CASSPARVQYF	TGTGCCAGCAGCCCGGCCAGGGTGCAGTATTTT
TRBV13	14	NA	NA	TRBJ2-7	CASSYTDARYEQYF	TGTGCCAGCAGCTACACCGATGCCCGCTACGAGCAGTACTTC
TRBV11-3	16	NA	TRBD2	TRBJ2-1	CASSPFGRASYNEQFF	TGTGCCAGCAGCCCGTTCGGGAGGGCCTCCTACAATGAGCAGTTCTTC
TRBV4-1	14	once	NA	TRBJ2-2	CASSLGTNTGELFF	TGCGCCAGCAGCCTTGGGACGAACACCGGGGAGCTGTTTTTT
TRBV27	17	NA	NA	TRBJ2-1	CASSFGPPGLPYNEQFF	TGTGCCAGCAGTTTCGGACCGCCGGGGCTGCCCTACAATGAGCAGTTCTTC
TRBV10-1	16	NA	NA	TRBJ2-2	CASSPGGGSGTGELFF	TGCGCCAGCAGCCCCGGGGGCGGGAGTGGCACCGGGGAGCTGTTTTTT
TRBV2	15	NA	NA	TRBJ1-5	CASSDTGSSNQPQHF	TGTGCCAGCAGTGATACGGGTTCAAGCAATCAGCCCCAGCATTTT
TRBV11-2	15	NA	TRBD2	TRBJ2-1	CASSPIAGVINEQFF	TGTGCCAGCAGCCCCATAGCGGGAGTGATCAATGAGCAGTTCTTC
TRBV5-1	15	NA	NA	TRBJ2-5	CASSLGVGGEETQYF	TGCGCCAGCAGCTTAGGAGTAGGAGGGGAAGAGACCCAGTACTTC
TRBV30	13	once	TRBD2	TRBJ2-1	CAFLSGSGRQQFF	TGTGCCTTTCTGAGTGGGAGCGGGAGGCAGCAGTTCTTC
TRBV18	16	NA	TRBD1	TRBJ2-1	CASSPRLQGSYNEQFF	TGTGCCAGCTCACCACGGTTACAGGGGAGTTACAATGAGCAGTTCTTC
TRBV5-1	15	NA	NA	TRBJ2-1	CASSLERRGYNEQFF	TGCGCCAGCAGCTTGGAACGAAGAGGGTACAATGAGCAGTTCTTC
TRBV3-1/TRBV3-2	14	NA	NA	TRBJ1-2	CASSQDGGIDRYTF	TGTGCCAGCAGCCAAGATGGGGGGATTGATCGCTACACCTTC
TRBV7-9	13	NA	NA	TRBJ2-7	CASSLVLGYEQYF	TGTGCCAGCAGCTTAGTACTGGGCTACGAGCAGTACTTC
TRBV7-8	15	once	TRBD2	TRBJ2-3	CASSLKREGPDTQYF	TGTGCCAGCAGCTTAAAGCGGGAGGGCCCGGATACGCAGTATTTT
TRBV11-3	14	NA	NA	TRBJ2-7	CASSLRDGSYEQYF	TGTGCCAGCAGCTTAAGGGACGGGTCCTACGAGCAGTACTTC
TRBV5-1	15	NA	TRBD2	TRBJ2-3	CASSLEGGRTDTQYF	TGCGCCAGCAGCTTGGAGGGCGGGAGGACAGATACGCAGTATTTT
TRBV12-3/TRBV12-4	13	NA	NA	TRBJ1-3	CASSLPSGNTIYF	TGTGCCAGCAGCTTACCCTCGGGAAACACCATATATTTT
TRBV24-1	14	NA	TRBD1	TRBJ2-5	CATMGTGTARTQYF	TGTGCCACCATGGGGACGGGGACAGCCAGGACCCAGTACTTC
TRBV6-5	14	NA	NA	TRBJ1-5	CASSQTISNQPQHF	TGTGCCAGCAGCCAAACAATAAGCAATCAGCCCCAGCATTTT
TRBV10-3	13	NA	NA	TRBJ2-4	CAISRGRGDIQYF	TGTGCCATCAGTCGGGGGCGTGGGGACATTCAGTACTTC
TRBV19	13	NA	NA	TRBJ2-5	CASSQNAQETQYF	TGTGCCAGTAGTCAGAACGCCCAAGAGACCCAGTACTTC
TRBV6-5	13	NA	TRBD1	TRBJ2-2	CARGTGRTGELFF	TGTGCCAGGGGGACAGGGAGGACCGGGGAGCTGTTTTTT
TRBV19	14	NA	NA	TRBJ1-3	CASSRAGTGNTIYF	TGTGCCAGTAGTAGGGCAGGAACTGGAAACACCATATATTTT
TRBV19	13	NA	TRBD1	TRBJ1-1	CASQTGLGTEAFF	TGTGCCAGCCAGACAGGGTTGGGCACTGAAGCTTTCTTT
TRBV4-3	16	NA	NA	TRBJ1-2	CASSPSAGFQGYGYTF	TGCGCCAGCAGCCCCTCCGCCGGTTTTCAGGGTTATGGCTACACCTTC
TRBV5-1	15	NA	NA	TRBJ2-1	CASSSAGRAYNEQFF	TGCGCCAGCAGCTCTGCGGGGCGCGCCTACAATGAGCAGTTCTTC
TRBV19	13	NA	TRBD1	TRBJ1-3	CASRDRAGYTIYF	TGTGCCAGTAGGGACAGGGCCGGATACACCATATATTTT
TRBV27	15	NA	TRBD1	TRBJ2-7	CASSSLGGDSYEQYF	TGTGCCAGCAGTTCCCTAGGGGGCGACTCCTACGAGCAGTACTTC
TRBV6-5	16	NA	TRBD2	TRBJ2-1	CASSYIRGSSYNEQFF	TGTGCCAGCAGTTACATTCGCGGGAGCTCCTACAATGAGCAGTTCTTC
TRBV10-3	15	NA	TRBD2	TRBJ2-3	CAISIAGVGSDTQYF	TGTGCCATCAGTATAGCGGGAGTTGGATCAGATACGCAGTATTTT